The subject of this entry is one T cell receptor beta chain. Its antigen specificity is not known. No base-level quality is on record; no much larger clone is a single base apart. Via the germline V gene (reference sequence), CDR1 is MNHEY and CDR2 SMNVEV. The CDR3 runs 13 residues from the cysteine to the phenylalanine. Of the read, only the CDR3 DNA is kept; its 39 bases are in frame from base 1. V was cut back by 6 bases and J by 6 bases, leaving a gap of 12 bases between them. This entry is derived from a study of blood T cell repertoires in COVID-19 (TCRdb year 2020). Background on the whole study: Samples covering the acute and convalescent phases of COVID-19 were provided by collaborators in the United States, Italy and Spain. The samples were drawn from two sources: the first 160 participants of the ongoing ImmuneRACE study, and over 950 subjects contributed by 6 global collaborators. A de-identified subject ID, COVID-19 status, age in years and sex were almost always included in the sample metadata. Where available, HLA class I and class II types were taken from metadata supplied by the sample provider and were not determined by assay-based typing. Subjects who had been exposed to COVID-19, were actively infected with it, or had recovered from it provided the deeply sampled blood TCRbeta repertoires that made up the dataset. The repertoires were released in a freely available public database intended as a resource for research on the immune response to SARS-CoV-2. The material from the prospective study consisted of cDNA or gDNA derived from T cells, B-cell-depleted T cells, or PBMCs. The investigation overall reported the following: The quantity of clinical and demographic metadata differed by source and by participant and was supplied without curation.

At one collaborating source in Seattle, patients were enrolled during active infection and were followed longitudinally through the course of disease. The collaborating institutions used their own protocols to collect whole blood in K2EDTA tubes. Collaborator samples were shipped for TCRbeta analysis as frozen whole blood, isolated PBMCs, or DNA extracted from either sample type. TCRbeta CDR3 regions were amplified from genomic DNA by means of the immunoSEQ Assay, a bias-controlled multiplex PCR. From the authors' description of their analysis: The number of nucleated cells in each sample was estimated by amplification of reference gene primers within the assay. To quantify the absolute abundance of each unique TCRbeta CDR3 rearrangement, sequence reads were collapsed and filtered. For each sample, productive Simpson clonality was calculated by taking the square root of Simpson's diversity index across productive rearrangements. TCRdb stores this immuneACCESS table with in-frame sequences only. Part of the clones is absent; in the studies checked, under half of the shortfall reflects unresolved V genes, and no reason is known for the rest. The DNA was the basis for D and trimming; V, J and clone size are from that table. The sample includes about 300,000 clones, with around 89% observed a single time. Roughly 5.9% of the sample rests with the top ten.

Sequencing used peripheral blood. The sequence joins TRBV27 to TRBJ2-4; TRBD1 might be the D gene, on 6 matching bases. The origin of this receptor is a woman in her forties or fifties with COVID-19, enrolled during active disease. The CDR3 sequence is CASRGAARNIQYF. DNA sequence: TGTGCCAGCAGGGGGGCGGCAAGAAACATTCAGTACTTC.